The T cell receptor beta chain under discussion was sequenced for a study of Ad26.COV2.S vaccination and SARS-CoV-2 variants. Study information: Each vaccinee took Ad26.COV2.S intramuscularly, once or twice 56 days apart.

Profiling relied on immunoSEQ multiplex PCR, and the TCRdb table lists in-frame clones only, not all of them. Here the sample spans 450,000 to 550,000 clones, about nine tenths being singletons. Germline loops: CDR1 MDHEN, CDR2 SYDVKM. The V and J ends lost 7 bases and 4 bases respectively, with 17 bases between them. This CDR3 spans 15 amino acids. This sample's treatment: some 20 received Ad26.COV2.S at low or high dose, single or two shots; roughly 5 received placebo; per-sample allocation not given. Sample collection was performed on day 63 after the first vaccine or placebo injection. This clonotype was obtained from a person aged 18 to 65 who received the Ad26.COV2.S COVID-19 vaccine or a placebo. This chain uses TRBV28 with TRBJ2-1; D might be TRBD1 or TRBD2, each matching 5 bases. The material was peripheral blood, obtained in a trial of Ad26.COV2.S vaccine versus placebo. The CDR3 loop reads CASKEGVGGYNEQFF. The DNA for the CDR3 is TGTGCCAGCAAAGAGGGAGTTGGGGGTTACAATGAGCAGTTCTTC.